The present T cell receptor beta chain was sequenced within a study of T cells in Graves' hyperthyroidism and ophthalmopathy. This clonotype was observed a few times. The antigen remains unidentified. The CDR3 runs to 11 residues. V lost 4 bases and J lost 13, with 13 bases in between. The germline V gene has CDR1 SGHTA and CDR2 FQGNSA. Hyperthyroidism was newly diagnosed in patients aged 18 to 65 (duration under 2 months). Study findings and constraints: Researchers found most expanded thyroid clonotypes above 0.001 in blood as well.

Amplified TCR beta CDR3 regions derived from RNA transcripts. The TCR CDR3 was amplified in a first-round RT-PCR using the HTBI primer set. TCRdb redid the calling of the multiplex PCR reads with MiXCR, one entry per CDR3 protein. In the table there are 250,000 to 300,000 distinct CDR3 sequences, about 14% of which are singletons. The TCR comes from a woman under 40 with Graves' hyperthyroidism that later progressed to Graves' ophthalmopathy. Sequencing used blood. The J gene is TRBJ2-5, the V gene TRBV7-2; the D is unclear. As DNA, the CDR3 is TGTGCCAGCAGCTCCTTTGGGTTCGCGTACTTC. This sequence encodes CASSSFGFAYF.